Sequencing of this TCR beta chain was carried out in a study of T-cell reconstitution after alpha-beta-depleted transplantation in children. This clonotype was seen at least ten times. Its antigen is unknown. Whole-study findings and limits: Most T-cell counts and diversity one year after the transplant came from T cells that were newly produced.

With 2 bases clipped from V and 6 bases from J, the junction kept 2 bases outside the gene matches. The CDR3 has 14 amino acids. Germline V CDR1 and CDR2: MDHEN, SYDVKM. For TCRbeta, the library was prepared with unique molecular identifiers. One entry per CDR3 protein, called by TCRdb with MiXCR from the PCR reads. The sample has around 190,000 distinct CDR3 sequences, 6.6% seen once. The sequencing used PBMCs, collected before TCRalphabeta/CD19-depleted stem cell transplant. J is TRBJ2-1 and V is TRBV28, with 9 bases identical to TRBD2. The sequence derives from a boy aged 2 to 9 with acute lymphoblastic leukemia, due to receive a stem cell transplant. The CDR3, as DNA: TGTGCCAGCAGTTTAATAGCGGGAGCCAATGAGCAGTTCTTC. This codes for CASSLIAGANEQFF. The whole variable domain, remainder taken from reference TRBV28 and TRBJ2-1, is DVKVTQSSRYLVKRTGEKVFLECVQDMDHENMFWYRQDPGLGLRLIYFSYDVKMKEKGDIPEGYSVSREKKERFSLILESASTNQTSMYLCASSLIAGANEQFFGPGTRLTVL.